One sample yielded the 4 T cell receptor beta chains listed below, sequenced in a study of Ad26.COV2.S vaccination and SARS-CoV-2 variants. Produced via immunoSEQ multiplex PCR; TCRdb's table is partial and in-frame only. Of approximately 340,000 clones in the sample, approximately 81% were seen once. The treatment is: some 19 received Ad26.COV2.S at low or high dose, single or two shots; 5 received placebo; per-sample allocation not given. Samples were taken on day 63 after the first vaccine or placebo injection. The input for sequencing was peripheral blood, taken in a trial of Ad26.COV2.S vaccine versus placebo. The receptor set was obtained from a person between 18 and 59 years old who received the Ad26.COV2.S COVID-19 vaccine or a placebo.

This CDR3 is CASSLAGSSGNTIYF. The CDR3 DNA follows: TGTGCCAGCAGCTTAGCGGGGAGCTCTGGAAACACCATATATTTT. The chain joins TRBV7-2 to TRBJ1-3; D is uncertain. Germline CDR1 SGHTA, CDR2 FQGNSA. The CDR3 has 15 residues. V was pared by 0 bases and J by 0 bases, with 6 bases between.

The chain couples TRBV6-2 or TRBV6-3 to TRBJ2-1, with D hard to call. Germline CDR1 and CDR2: MNHEY and SVGEGT. The CDR3 runs 15 residues. The V end was cut by 0 bases, the J end by 4 bases, with 10 bases between. CDR3 sequence reads: CASSYSGPLYNEQFF. Here the CDR3 DNA reads TGTGCCAGCAGTTACTCAGGGCCCCTATACAATGAGCAGTTCTTC.

The chain has TRBV7-9 and TRBJ2-1, with unresolved D. CDR1 is SEHNR, CDR2 FQNEAQ, per germline (reference sequence). V was clipped by 5 bases and J by 7 bases, with 24 bases between them. The CDR3 length is 17 residues. The CDR3 region has the DNA TGTGCCAGCAGCCTAGGGCCGGCGCCGGGCCACGGGAATGAGCAGTTCTTC. It is translated as CASSLGPAPGHGNEQFF. The complete variable domain, with remaining parts taken from reference TRBV7-9 and TRBJ2-1, reads DTGVSQNPRHKITKRGQNVTFRCDPISEHNRLYWYRQTLGQGPEFLTYFQNEAQLEKSRLLSDRFSAERPKGSFSTLEIQRTEQGDSAMYLCASSLGPAPGHGNEQFFGPGTRLTVL.

In this sample, this clone turned up a few times. This chain joins TRBV6-1 and TRBJ2-7, with TRBD2 matching over 7 bases. Looked up from germline, CDR1 is MNHNS and CDR2 is SASEGT. Trimming cost V 3 bases and J 9 bases; bases outside gene matches: 17. This CDR3 comprises 16 residues. CDR3 residues: CASSDPSLAGYSGQYF. The CDR3 bases are TGTGCCAGCAGTGACCCCTCCTTAGCGGGCTATTCAGGGCAGTACTTC.